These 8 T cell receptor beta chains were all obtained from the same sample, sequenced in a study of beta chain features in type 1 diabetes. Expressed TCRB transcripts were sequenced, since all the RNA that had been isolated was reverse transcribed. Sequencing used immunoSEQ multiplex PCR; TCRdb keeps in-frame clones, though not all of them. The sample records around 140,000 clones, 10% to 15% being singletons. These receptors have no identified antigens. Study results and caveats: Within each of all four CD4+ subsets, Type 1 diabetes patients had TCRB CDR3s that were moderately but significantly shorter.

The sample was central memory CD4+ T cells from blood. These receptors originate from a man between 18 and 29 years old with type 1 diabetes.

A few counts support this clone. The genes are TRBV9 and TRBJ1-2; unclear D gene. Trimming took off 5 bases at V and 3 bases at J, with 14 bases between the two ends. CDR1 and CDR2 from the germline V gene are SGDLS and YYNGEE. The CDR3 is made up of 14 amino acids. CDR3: CASSSFSADYGYTF. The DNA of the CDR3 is TGTGCCAGCAGTTCGTTTTCCGCGGACTATGGCTACACCTTC.

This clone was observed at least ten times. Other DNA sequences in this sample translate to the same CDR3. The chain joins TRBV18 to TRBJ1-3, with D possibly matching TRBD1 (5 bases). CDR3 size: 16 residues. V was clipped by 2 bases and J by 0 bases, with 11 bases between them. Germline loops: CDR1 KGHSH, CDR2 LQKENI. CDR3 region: CASSPYDSSSGNTIYF. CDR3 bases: TGTGCCAGCTCACCATACGACAGTAGCTCTGGAAACACCATATATTTT.

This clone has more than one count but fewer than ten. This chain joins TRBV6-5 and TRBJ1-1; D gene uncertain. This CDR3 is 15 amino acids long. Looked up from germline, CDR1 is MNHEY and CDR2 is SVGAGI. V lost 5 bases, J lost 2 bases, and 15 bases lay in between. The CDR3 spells CASSMKEGGNTEAFF. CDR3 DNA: TGTGCCAGCAGTATGAAAGAAGGAGGCAACACTGAAGCTTTCTTT.

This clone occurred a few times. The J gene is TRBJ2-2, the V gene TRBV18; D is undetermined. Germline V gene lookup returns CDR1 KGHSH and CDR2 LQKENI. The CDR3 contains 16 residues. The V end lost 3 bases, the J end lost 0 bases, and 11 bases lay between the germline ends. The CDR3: CASSPTRTANTGELFF. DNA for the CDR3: TGTGCCAGCTCACCGACGCGAACAGCGAACACCGGGGAGCTGTTTTTT. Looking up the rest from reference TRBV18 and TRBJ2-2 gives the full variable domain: NAGVMQNPRHLVRRRGQEARLRCSPMKGHSHVYWYRQLPEEGLKFMVYLQKENIIDESGMPKERFSAEFPKEGPSILRIQQVVRGDSAAYFCASSPTRTANTGELFFGEGSRLTVL.

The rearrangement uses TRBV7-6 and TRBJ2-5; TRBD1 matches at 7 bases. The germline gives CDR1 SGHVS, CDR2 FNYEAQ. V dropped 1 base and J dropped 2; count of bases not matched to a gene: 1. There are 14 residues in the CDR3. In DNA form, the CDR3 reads TGTGCCAGCAGCTTAGGGGGACAGCAAGAGACCCAGTACTTC. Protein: CASSLGGQQETQYF.

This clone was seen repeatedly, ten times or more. This CDR3 reads CASSRDSLMNTEAFF. The CDR3 bases are TGTGCCAGCAGCCGGGACAGTTTAATGAACACTGAAGCTTTCTTT. The gene calls are TRBV27 and TRBJ1-1; 7 bases align to TRBD1. The trim removed 6 bases at V and 0 bases at J, leaving 7 bases unmatched. Germline CDR1 reads MNHEY; CDR2 reads SMNVEV (reference sequence). The CDR3 spans 15 residues.

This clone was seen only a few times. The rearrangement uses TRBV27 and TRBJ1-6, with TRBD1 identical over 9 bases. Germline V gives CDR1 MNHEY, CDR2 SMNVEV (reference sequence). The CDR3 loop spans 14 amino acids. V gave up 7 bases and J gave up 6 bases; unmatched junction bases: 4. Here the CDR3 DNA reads TGTGCCAGCACTACAGGGGGCAGTAATTCACCCCTCCACTTT. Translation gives CASTTGGSNSPLHF.

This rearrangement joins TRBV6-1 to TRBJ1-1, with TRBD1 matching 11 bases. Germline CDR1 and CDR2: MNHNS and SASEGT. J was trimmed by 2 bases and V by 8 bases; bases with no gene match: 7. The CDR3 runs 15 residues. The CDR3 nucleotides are TGTGCCAGCGGCAAAAGGACAGGGGGCAACACTGAAGCTTTCTTT. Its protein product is CASGKRTGGNTEAFF.